This entry lists 14 T cell receptor beta chains sequenced from one sample in a study of naive and memory T cell subsets. Notes on the study in general: A few larger clonotypes appeared in naive repertoires, especially CD8, possibly memory cells re-expressing CD45RA.

The beta constant-region primer was an equimolar mix of two oligonucleotides covering TRBC1 and TRBC2. The ligated cDNA underwent four PCR rounds using SP2 and nested alpha and beta constant-region primers. One entry per CDR3 protein, called by TCRdb with MiXCR from the UMI-ligation and nested PCR reads. The data hold 120,000 to 150,000 distinct CDR3 sequences, with approximately 22% observed a single time. What these receptors recognize is not known. Sequences were obtained from naive CD4+ T cells from blood. The receptors here all came from a human donor in good health.

The sample holds a few counts of this clonotype. V gene TRBV6-6 combines with J gene TRBJ1-2, with 7 bases lining up with TRBD1. The junction had 5 bases not matched to a gene; V was cut back by 2 bases and J by 8 bases. The CDR3 has 13 amino acids. Germline CDR1 MNHNY, CDR2 SVGAGI (reference sequence). CDR3 sequence reads: CASSYRDSDGYTF. CDR3 in DNA: TGTGCCAGCAGTTACCGGGACAGCGACGGCTACACCTTC.

There are many counts of this clonotype. The chain is built from TRBV20-1 and TRBJ2-4, with D perhaps matching TRBD1 or TRBD2 (5 bases each). V lost 3 bases, J lost 4 bases, and 19 bases lay in between. In germline, CDR1 is DFQATT, CDR2 SNEGSKA (reference sequence). The CDR3 has 16 residues. CDR3 in amino acids: CSARRSAGTEKNIQYF. CDR3 in DNA: TGCAGTGCTAGGAGATCCGCTGGGACGGAAAAAAACATTCAGTACTTC.

CDR3 loop: CASSLALASDEQFF. DNA of the CDR3: TGTGCCAGCAGTTTGGCCCTAGCTTCCGATGAGCAGTTCTTC. The V gene is TRBV12-3 or TRBV12-4, the J gene TRBJ2-1; possibly TRBD2 for D (5 bases). The CDR3 is made up of 14 amino acids. Trimming removed 3 bases from V and 8 bases from J, with 14 bases in between.

This CDR3 is CSAREGWSVTNYGYTF. CDR3 bases: TGCAGTGCTAGAGAGGGGTGGTCAGTTACTAACTATGGCTACACCTTC. The gene calls are TRBV20-1 and TRBJ1-2, with no clear D. The CDR3 runs to 16 residues. The V and J ends lost 0 bases and 0 bases respectively, with 14 bases between them. Germline V gene data show CDR1 as DFQATT and CDR2 as SNEGSKA (reference sequence).

The rearrangement links TRBV2 to TRBJ2-3; 11 bases line up with TRBD1. The CDR3 extends over 16 amino acids. CDR1 SNHLY and CDR2 FYNNEI come from the germline V gene. The trim removed 10 bases at V and 7 bases at J, leaving 16 bases unmatched. The CDR3 sequence: CATRPRTGGEENTQYF. CDR3 bases: TGTGCCACCAGGCCCAGGACAGGGGGCGAGGAGAATACGCAGTATTTT.

The sample holds a few counts of this clonotype. This chain uses TRBV7-8 with TRBJ2-2; D is ambiguous. The CDR3 sequence is 15 residues long. V shed 6 bases and J shed 2 bases, with 13 bases lying between them. CDR1 and CDR2 from the germline V gene are SGHVS and FQNEAQ. CDR3 sequence (DNA): TGTGCCAGCAGTAACCGGGCCGTTAACACCGGGGAGCTGTTTTTT. Protein product: CASSNRAVNTGELFF. The full variable domain, rest sourced from reference TRBV7-8 and TRBJ2-2, is GAGVSQSPRYKVAKRGQDVALRCDPISGHVSLFWYQQALGQGPEFLTYFQNEAQLDKSGLPSDRFFAERPEGSVSTLKIQRTQQEDSAVYLCASSNRAVNTGELFFGEGSRLTVL.

The table lists this clonotype with many counts. The chain combines TRBV6-2 or TRBV6-3 with TRBJ1-6, with TRBD1 matching over 7 bases. The CDR3 has 19 amino acids. After removal of 2 bases from V and 0 bases from J, the junction contained 10 bases not matched to a gene. From germline, CDR1 is MNHEY and CDR2 SVGEGT. CDR3 coding DNA: TGTGCCAGCAGTTACCGATCCGGACAGGAGAGCTCCTATAATTCACCCCTCCACTTT. Translation gives CASSYRSGQESSYNSPLHF.

The genes are TRBV29-1 and TRBJ1-5; a weak D match, TRBD1 (5 bases). This CDR3 has 13 amino acids. Deletions cut 4 bases from V and 3 bases from J, with 10 bases between. CDR1 is SQVTM and CDR2 is ANQGSEA in the germline V gene. The CDR3 bases are TGCAGCGTTGGGGACCTTCCCAATCAGCCCCAGCATTTT. Its translation: CSVGDLPNQPQHF.

This chain uses TRBV5-4 with TRBJ2-5; the D is unclear. This CDR3 is 13 amino acids long. Germline lookup yields CDR1 SGHNT and CDR2 YYREEE (reference sequence). The V end lost 0 bases, the J end lost 1 base, and 4 bases lay between the germline ends. For the CDR3, the DNA is TGTGCCAGCAGCTTGGAACCCCAAGAGACCCAGTACTTC. Translating gives CASSLEPQETQYF.

This clonotype was recorded at least ten times. The J gene is TRBJ2-5, the V gene TRBV20-1; 11 bases align to TRBD2. The germline V gene has CDR1 DFQATT and CDR2 SNEGSKA (reference sequence). The CDR3 is 15 residues long. Unmatched junction bases numbered 7, after V lost 4 bases and J lost 3 bases. CDR3 sequence: CSATPIAGGKETQYF. CDR3 sequence (DNA): TGCAGTGCTACGCCGATAGCGGGAGGGAAAGAGACCCAGTACTTC.

Only a few counts were recorded for this clonotype. In DNA, the CDR3 is TGCGCCAGCAGCCTAGGGGGCGCAGGCACTGAAGCTTTCTTT. This gives the protein CASSLGGAGTEAFF. This chain connects TRBV4-1 to TRBJ1-1; 7 nucleotides match TRBD1. Germline values: CDR1 MGHRA, CDR2 YSYEKL. Trimming at V came to 4 bases and at J to 4 bases, leaving 6 bases not matched to a gene. The CDR3 sequence is 14 residues long.

V and J are TRBV10-2 and TRBJ1-5; the D is unclear. Germline V gene sequence: CDR1 WSHSY, CDR2 SAAADI. The V gene lost 2 bases and the J gene lost 0 bases, with 8 bases spanning the gap. The length of the CDR3 is 15 residues. The CDR3 region has the DNA TGCGCCAGCAGTGAGGGGCAGGTTAGCAATCAGCCCCAGCATTTT. This gives the protein CASSEGQVSNQPQHF.

This clonotype has at least ten counts. V usage is TRBV27 and J usage is TRBJ2-1, with D uncertain. The V and J ends lost 4 bases and 3 bases respectively, with 7 bases between them. Germline values: CDR1 MNHEY, CDR2 SMNVEV (reference sequence). The CDR3 covers 13 residues. The CDR3 spells CASSWGNYNEQFF. CDR3 DNA sequence: TGTGCCAGCAGTTGGGGTAACTACAATGAGCAGTTCTTC.

This clonotype appeared a few times. This chain connects TRBV2 to TRBJ2-3; the match to TRBD1 covers 12 bases. Germline-derived CDR1 and CDR2 are SNHLY and FYNNEI. The ends lost 5 bases at V and 1 base at J; junction bases unmatched: 16. This CDR3 is 20 amino acids long. As DNA, the CDR3 is TGTGCCAGCAGTCGACTCGGGACAGGGGGCGGAGGCTGGGGCACAGATACGCAGTATTTT. Protein product: CASSRLGTGGGGWGTDTQYF.